This passage covers 16 T cell receptor beta chains from one sample sequenced in a study of CD8 T cells in ankylosing spondylitis. What these receptors recognize is not known. TCRdb analysed the 5' RACE reads with MiXCR anew, one entry per CDR3 protein. The table shows a few hundred thousand distinct CDR3 sequences, with 15% to 20% occurring only once. Findings of the study overall: For ankylosing spondylitis blood, a TCR beta motif of eight or nine highly homologous variants appeared characteristic.

The sample consisted of blood, either unsorted or a sorted T cell fraction (not recorded which). The receptor source for this set is a male donor with ankylosing spondylitis.

This clonotype has more than one count but fewer than ten. The chain couples TRBV5-6 to TRBJ2-1, with 10 bases fitting TRBD1. The germline gives CDR1 SGHDT, CDR2 YYEEEE. CDR3 length: 16 amino acids. Trimming took 4 bases from V and 2 from J; bases not matched to a gene: 6. The CDR3 DNA follows: TGTGCCAGCAGCCCCCGAGACAGGGGGCCCTACAATGAGCAGTTCTTC. This sequence encodes CASSPRDRGPYNEQFF.

The rearrangement links TRBV6-4 to TRBJ2-3, with D perhaps TRBD2 (6 bases). The germline gives CDR1 MRHNA, CDR2 SNTAGT. With 0 bases removed from V and 3 bases from J, the gap between germline ends came to 10 bases. CDR3 length: 15 residues. CDR3 nucleotide sequence: TGTGCCAGCAGTGACTCTCGGGAGATGACAGATACGCAGTATTTT. This sequence encodes CASSDSREMTDTQYF.

This clonotype was picked up a small number of times. V gene TRBV29-1 combines with J gene TRBJ2-2; D unresolved. CDR3 size: 13 residues. Trimming took off 3 bases at V and 1 base at J, with 6 bases between the two ends. CDR1 and CDR2 (germline): SQVTM, ANQGSEA. The CDR3 sequence: CSVDSLNTGELFF. DNA of the CDR3: TGCAGCGTTGACAGTCTGAACACCGGGGAGCTGTTTTTT.

The rearrangement joins TRBV9 to TRBJ2-5; 9 bases are a match to TRBD2. The V segment lost 3 bases and the J segment 1 base; nucleotides outside the gene matches: 4. Germline CDR1 SGDLS, CDR2 YYNGEE. The CDR3 spans 15 residues. The CDR3 here is CASSGAGGVQETQYF. CDR3 DNA sequence: TGTGCCAGCAGCGGAGCGGGAGGAGTCCAAGAGACCCAGTACTTC.

This chain connects TRBV2 to TRBJ2-7, with D unresolved. V lost 4 bases to trimming and J lost 3 bases, with 7 bases between them. The CDR3 extends over 12 amino acids. CDR1 is SNHLY and CDR2 is FYNNEI in the germline V gene. CDR3 region: CASSAWVYEQYF. CDR3 nucleotide sequence: TGTGCCAGCAGTGCCTGGGTCTACGAGCAGTACTTC.

This chain links TRBV19 with TRBJ1-1, with D hard to call. Germline V gene lookup returns CDR1 LNHDA and CDR2 SQIVND (reference sequence). This CDR3 has 11 amino acids. With 1 base removed from V and 8 bases from J, the gap between germline ends came to 5 bases. In nucleotides, the CDR3 is TGTGCCAGTAGTATAGCGCGAGAAGCTTTCTTT. Its translation is CASSIAREAFF.

This clonotype was observed at least ten times. This CDR3 is CASRTDRMNTEAFF. CDR3 DNA sequence: TGTGCCAGCAGAACCGACAGAATGAACACTGAAGCTTTCTTT. The gene calls are TRBV28 and TRBJ1-1, with a possible D match to TRBD1 (5 bases). Trimming removed 6 bases at V and 0 bases at J, with 11 bases between. This CDR3 contains 14 residues. From germline, CDR1 is MDHEN and CDR2 SYDVKM. Looking up the rest from reference TRBV28 and TRBJ1-1 gives the full variable domain: DVKVTQSSRYLVKRTGEKVFLECVQDMDHENMFWYRQDPGLGLRLIYFSYDVKMKEKGDIPEGYSVSREKKERFSLILESASTNQTSMYLCASRTDRMNTEAFFGQGTRLTVV.

In its sample, this clonotype was seen a few times. This rearrangement joins TRBV24-1 to TRBJ2-1; 8 nucleotides line up with TRBD1. V lost 4 bases, J lost 1 base, and 14 bases stayed unmatched. Germline V gives CDR1 KGHDR, CDR2 SFDVKD. This CDR3 is built from 19 residues. CDR3 loop: CATSDPSRDRFMSYNEQFF. The CDR3 DNA sequence: TGTGCCACCAGTGACCCGTCCCGGGACAGGTTTATGTCCTACAATGAGCAGTTCTTC.

The V gene is TRBV27, the J gene TRBJ2-5; possibly TRBD1 for D (6 bases). V lost 8 bases and J lost 0, with 13 bases in between. Germline CDR1 and CDR2: MNHEY and SMNVEV (reference sequence). The CDR3 is 14 amino acids. Written as DNA, the CDR3 is TGTGCCAGCGCTTGGAACAGGGACCAAGAGACCCAGTACTTC. This codes for CASAWNRDQETQYF.

The chain couples TRBV29-1 to TRBJ2-5; D is unclear. The CDR3 contains 11 residues. V dropped 5 bases and J dropped 6 bases, with 10 bases sitting between them. Germline V gene lookup returns CDR1 SQVTM and CDR2 ANQGSEA. Here the CDR3 reads CSVPAVKTQYF. CDR3 nucleotide sequence: TGCAGCGTTCCTGCGGTCAAGACCCAGTACTTC.

This clonotype was seen more than once but under ten times. This chain uses TRBV6-2 or TRBV6-3 with TRBJ1-1; D is undetermined. V dropped 6 bases and J dropped 6 bases, with 17 bases sitting between them. The CDR3 runs to 14 residues. CDR1 and CDR2 from the germline V gene are MNHEY and SVGEGT. CDR3 in DNA: TGTGCCAGCAGCCTCACGGAGGCCGAGGCTGAAGCTTTCTTT. Translation: CASSLTEAEAEAFF.

V is TRBV21-1 and J is TRBJ2-5. TRBV21-1 is a recognized pseudogene. The CDR3 extends over 15 amino acids. This chain's CDR3 is CASSKAAVFSETQYF. For the CDR3, the DNA is TGTGCCAGCAGCAAAGCCGCAGTCTTTTCTGAGACCCAGTACTTC.

Only a few counts were recorded for this clonotype. The V and J genes are TRBV4-1 and TRBJ2-3, with 9 bases matching TRBD2. The junction had 7 bases not matched to a gene; V was cut back by 1 base and J by 2 bases. The CDR3 contains 17 residues. Germline values: CDR1 MGHRA, CDR2 YSYEKL. CDR3 sequence reads: CASSQVASGIATDTQYF. CDR3 nucleotides: TGCGCCAGCAGCCAAGTTGCTAGCGGGATCGCCACAGATACGCAGTATTTT.

The chain links TRBV4-1 to TRBJ1-2; no definite D call. V was cut by 4 bases and J by 4 bases, with 19 bases left in between. CDR3 length equals 16 residues. Per the germline V gene, CDR1 is MGHRA and CDR2 is YSYEKL. This CDR3 is CASSPPPSLEIYGYTF. The CDR3 DNA is TGCGCCAGCAGCCCTCCTCCTTCTCTAGAGATCTATGGCTACACCTTC.

The V and J genes are TRBV7-9 and TRBJ1-4, with D tentatively TRBD1 (5 bases). This CDR3 contains 14 residues. Trimming removed 3 bases from V and 6 bases from J, with 11 bases in between. Germline V gives CDR1 SEHNR, CDR2 FQNEAQ (reference sequence). The CDR3: CASSFSGGHEKLFF. The CDR3 coding sequence is TGTGCCAGCAGCTTCTCGGGGGGACATGAAAAACTGTTTTTT.

The J gene is TRBJ2-3, the V gene TRBV7-9; 12 bases agree with TRBD2. J gave up 5 bases and V 4 bases, and 4 bases lay outside the gene matches. CDR3 size: 15 residues. CDR1 and CDR2 (germline): SEHNR, FQNEAQ (reference sequence). CDR3 loop: CASSSLAGGLDTQYF. The DNA of the CDR3 is TGTGCCAGCAGCTCACTAGCGGGAGGATTAGATACGCAGTATTTT.